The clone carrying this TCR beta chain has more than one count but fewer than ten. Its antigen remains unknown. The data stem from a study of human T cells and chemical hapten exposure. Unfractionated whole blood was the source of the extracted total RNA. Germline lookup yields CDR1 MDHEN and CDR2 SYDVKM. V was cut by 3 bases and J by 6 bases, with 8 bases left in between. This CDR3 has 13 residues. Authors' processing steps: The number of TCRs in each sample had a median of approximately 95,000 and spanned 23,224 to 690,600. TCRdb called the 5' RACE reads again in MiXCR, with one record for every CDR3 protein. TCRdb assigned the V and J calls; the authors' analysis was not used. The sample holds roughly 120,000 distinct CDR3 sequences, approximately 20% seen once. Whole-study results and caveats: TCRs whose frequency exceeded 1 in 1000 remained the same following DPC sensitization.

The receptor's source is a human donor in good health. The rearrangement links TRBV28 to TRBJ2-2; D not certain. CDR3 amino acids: CASSLLGAGELFF. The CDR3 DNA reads TGTGCCAGCAGTTTGCTTGGCGCCGGGGAGCTGTTTTTT.